These 14 T cell receptor beta chains share one sample of origin, sequenced in a study of T cells after posttransplantation cyclophosphamide. Sequencing used immunoSEQ multiplex PCR; TCRdb keeps in-frame clones, though not all of them. This sample has 30,000 to 35,000 clones, each found more than once. Sequencing was done on a sample of PBMCs. These receptor sequences come from a woman in her forties or fifties in good health and a related stem cell transplant donor.

In this sample, this clone turned up a few times. V gene TRBV12-3 or TRBV12-4 combines with J gene TRBJ2-3, with D tentatively TRBD2 (6 bases). Between the trimmed V and J ends, which lost 5 bases and 2 bases, there was a span of 14 bases. CDR3 length equals 15 residues. The CDR3 DNA reads TGTGCCAGCAGTCCCCTTGGAGGGGTCACAGATACGCAGTATTTT. It yields the protein CASSPLGGVTDTQYF.

The sample holds many counts of this clone. The CDR3 coding sequence is TGTGCCAGCAGCTTCAGGGGGCCTGAAGCTTTCTTT. This encodes CASSFRGPEAFF. V is TRBV7-9 and J is TRBJ1-1; 8 bases map to TRBD1. J lost 6 bases, V lost 3 bases, and 0 bases had no gene match. The CDR3 loop spans 12 amino acids. CDR1 is SEHNR, CDR2 FQNEAQ, per germline (reference sequence).

This clone occurred many times. The chain couples TRBV18 to TRBJ2-7; 11 bases are shared with TRBD1. The J segment lost 6 bases and the V segment lost 4 bases, leaving 5 bases of the junction unmatched. Germline-derived CDR1 and CDR2 are KGHSH and LQKENI. The CDR3 sequence is 14 residues long. The CDR3 region is CASSRTGGGSEQYF. For the CDR3, the DNA is TGTGCCAGCTCACGGACAGGGGGCGGGAGCGAGCAGTACTTC.

The sample holds many counts of this clone. The rearrangement joins TRBV19 to TRBJ2-7, with D possibly matching TRBD1 (5 bases). Trimming took off 3 bases at V and 3 bases at J, with 9 bases between the two ends. The CDR3 has 13 amino acids. Germline CDR1 is LNHDA and CDR2 is SQIVND (reference sequence). CDR3 nucleotides: TGTGCCAGTAGTATTCCCAGGGTCTACGAGCAGTACTTC. This translates into CASSIPRVYEQYF.

Ten or more counts support this clone. V usage is TRBV7-3 and J usage is TRBJ2-5, with a possible D match to TRBD2 (6 bases). The V gene lost 5 bases and the J gene lost 2 bases, with 9 bases spanning the gap. The CDR3 covers 13 residues. Germline loops: CDR1 SGHTA, CDR2 FQGTGA. The CDR3 sequence: CASSNGGQETQYF. CDR3 DNA: TGTGCCAGCAGCAACGGGGGACAAGAGACCCAGTACTTC.

A few counts support this clone. The V call is TRBV29-1, the J call TRBJ1-1; D might be TRBD1 (6 bases). The germline gives CDR1 SQVTM, CDR2 ANQGSEA. Trimming shortened V by 4 bases and J by 11 bases, and 20 bases separated the two germline ends. The CDR3 consists of 13 residues. The CDR3 DNA reads as TGCAGCGTTGTGGGGGCCATTAAAAATGGGGCTTTCTTT. It yields the protein CSVVGAIKNGAFF. The entire variable domain, with the rest obtained from reference TRBV29-1 and TRBJ1-1, is as follows: SAVISQKPSRDICQRGTSLTIQCQVDSQVTMMFWYRQQPGQSLTLIATANQGSEATYESGFVIDKFPISRPNLTFSTLTVSNMSPEDSSIYLCSVVGAIKNGAFFGQGTRLTVV.

This clone was recorded at least ten times. This chain uses TRBV10-3 with TRBJ1-2; 9 bases line up with TRBD1. V gave up 11 bases and J gave up 4 bases; unmatched junction bases: 11. CDR1 ENHRY and CDR2 SYGVKD come from the germline V gene. The CDR3 extends over 14 amino acids. The CDR3 spells CAAGRDRDVYGYTF. The CDR3 DNA reads TGTGCCGCTGGGAGGGACAGGGATGTCTATGGCTACACCTTC.

The chain couples TRBV30 to TRBJ1-1, with TRBD1 matching 7 bases. Per germline, CDR1 GTSNPN and CDR2 SVGIG (reference sequence). The CDR3 extends over 17 amino acids. V trimming: 0 bases; J trimming: 0 bases; junction bases outside the gene matches: 10. The CDR3 region has the DNA TGTGCCTGGAGTGTACAGACAGGGAGAGAGGTGAACACTGAAGCTTTCTTT. Its translation: CAWSVQTGREVNTEAFF.

This clone was seen ten or more times. This sequence joins TRBV6-4 and TRBJ2-1; 7 nucleotides line up with TRBD2. This CDR3 region has 15 residues. Germline V CDR1 and CDR2: MRHNA, SNTAGT. The J segment lost 7 bases and the V segment lost 0 bases, leaving 6 bases of the junction unmatched. The CDR3 sequence: CASSDSSGTGNEQFF. The CDR3 nucleotides read TGTGCCAGCAGTGACTCGAGCGGGACGGGGAATGAGCAGTTCTTC.

This clone has only a few counts. The chain is built from TRBV18 and TRBJ2-5, with TRBD1 as a possible D gene (6 bases). The CDR3 is 12 residues long. The germline V gene has CDR1 KGHSH and CDR2 LQKENI. Trimming shortened V by 3 bases and J by 5 bases, and 7 bases separated the two germline ends. The CDR3: CASSPTGETQYF. The CDR3 bases are TGTGCCAGCTCACCTACAGGGGAGACCCAGTACTTC.

This clone was counted at least ten times. The V gene is TRBV19, the J gene TRBJ2-7; D may be TRBD1 (6 bases). This CDR3 contains 15 residues. The germline V gene encodes CDR1 LNHDA and CDR2 SQIVND (reference sequence). The V gene lost 5 bases and the J gene lost 5 bases, with 19 bases spanning the gap. The CDR3 loop is CASSLPGGHEHEQYF. Here the CDR3 DNA reads TGTGCCAGTAGTCTCCCTGGGGGACACGAGCACGAGCAGTACTTC.

The table lists this clone with a few counts. V usage is TRBV19 and J usage is TRBJ2-5, with 11 positions matching TRBD1. The J segment lost 5 bases and the V segment lost 9 bases, leaving 5 bases of the junction unmatched. From germline, CDR1 is LNHDA and CDR2 SQIVND (reference sequence). The CDR3 loop spans 13 amino acids. CDR3 coding DNA: TGTGCCAGCCGGGACAGGGGGACTGAGACCCAGTACTTC. This codes for CASRDRGTETQYF.

This clone was seen at least ten times. The J gene is TRBJ1-1, the V gene TRBV28; 7 bases map to TRBD1. The CDR3 loop spans 13 amino acids. The V segment lost 7 bases and the J segment 1 base; nucleotides outside the gene matches: 3. Germline values: CDR1 MDHEN, CDR2 SYDVKM. The CDR3 sequence is CASITGANTEAFF. The CDR3 nucleotides read TGTGCCAGCATTACAGGGGCGAACACTGAAGCTTTCTTT.

This clone occurred many times. V gene TRBV7-9 combines with J gene TRBJ1-5; possibly TRBD1 for D (6 bases). Germline V lookup: CDR1 SEHNR, CDR2 FQNEAQ (reference sequence). Trimming stripped 6 bases from V and 2 bases from J, with 14 bases between. The CDR3 length is 15 residues. The CDR3 loop reads CASSATGPGNQPQHF. The CDR3 DNA follows: TGTGCCAGCAGTGCAACAGGGCCCGGCAATCAGCCCCAGCATTTT.